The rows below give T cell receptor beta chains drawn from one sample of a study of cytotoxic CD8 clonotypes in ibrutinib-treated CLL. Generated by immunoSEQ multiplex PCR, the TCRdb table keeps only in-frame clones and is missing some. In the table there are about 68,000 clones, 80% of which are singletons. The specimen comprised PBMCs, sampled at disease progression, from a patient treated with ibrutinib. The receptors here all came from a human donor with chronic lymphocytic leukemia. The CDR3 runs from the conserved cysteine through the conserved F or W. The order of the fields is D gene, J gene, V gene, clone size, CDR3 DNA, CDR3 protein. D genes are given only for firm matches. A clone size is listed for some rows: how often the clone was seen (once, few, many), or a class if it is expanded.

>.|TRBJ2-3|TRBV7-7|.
TGTGCCAGCAGCTTAACGGGTTTGACAGATACGCAGTATTTT
CASSLTGLTDTQYF
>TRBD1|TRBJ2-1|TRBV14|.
TGTGCCAGCAGCCAAGGCGACAGGGCGGGTCGGTTCTTC
CASSQGDRAGRFF
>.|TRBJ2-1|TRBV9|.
TGTGCCAGCAGCCCCCTTAGCCCCGACTACAATGAGCAGTTCTTC
CASSPLSPDYNEQFF
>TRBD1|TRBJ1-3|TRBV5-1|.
TGCGCCAGCAGCTTGGATTACGGGACAGGGAAGGGTGCCATATATTTT
CASSLDYGTGKGAIYF
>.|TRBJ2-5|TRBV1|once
TGCACCAGCAGCCAAGACAGGAGGCGGGAGACCCAGTACTTC
CTSSQDRRRETQYF
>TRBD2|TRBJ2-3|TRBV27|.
TGTGCCAGCAGTTTAAAAGGCGGGGGGGCGTATACGCAGTATTTT
CASSLKGGGAYTQYF
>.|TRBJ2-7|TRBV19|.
TGTGCCAGTAGTAGGGACAAACGGCAGTACTTC
CASSRDKRQYF
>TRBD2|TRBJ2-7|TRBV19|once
TGTGCCAGTTCAGCGGGAGTCCCCTACGAGCAGTACTTC
CASSAGVPYEQYF
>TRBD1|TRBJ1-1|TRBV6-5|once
TGTGCCAGCAGTTACGCCCTGACAGGGTTCACTGAAGCTTTCTTT
CASSYALTGFTEAFF
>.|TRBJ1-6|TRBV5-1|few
TGCGCCAGCAGCTTGTCCAGCACTTCACCCCTCCACTTT
CASSLSSTSPLHF
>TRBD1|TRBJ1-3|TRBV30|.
TGTGCCTGGAGATGGTGGGACAGGGGGGCCGGGGGAAACACCATATATTTT
CAWRWWDRGAGGNTIYF
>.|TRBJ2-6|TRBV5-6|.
TGTGCCAGCAGCTTTGGCTCTGGGGCCAACGTCCTGACTTTC
CASSFGSGANVLTF
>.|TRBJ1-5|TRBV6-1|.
TGTGCCAGCAGTCCCCAACTTAATCAGCCCCAGCATTTT
CASSPQLNQPQHF
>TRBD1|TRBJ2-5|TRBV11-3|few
TGTGCCAGCAGCTCTTGGGACAGCAGGGAGACCCAGTACTTC
CASSSWDSRETQYF
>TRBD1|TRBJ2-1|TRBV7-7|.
TGTGCCAGCAGCTCAAGGGACAGGGGGCAACAGTTCTTC
CASSSRDRGQQFF
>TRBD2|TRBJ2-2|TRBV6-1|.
TGTGCCAGCAGTGCTCGGACTAGCGGGAGGAATCGGGAGCTGTTTTTT
CASSARTSGRNRELFF
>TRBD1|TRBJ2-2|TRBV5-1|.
TGCGCCAGCAGCTTGTACACAGGGGGCAACACCGGGGAGCTGTTTTTT
CASSLYTGGNTGELFF
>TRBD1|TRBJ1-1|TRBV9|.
TGTGCCAGCAGCGCGACAGGGTACACTGAAGCTTTCTTT
CASSATGYTEAFF
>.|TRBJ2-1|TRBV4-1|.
TGCGCCAGCAGCCAAGGCGGCTGGGAATTTAACAATGAGCAGTTCTTC
CASSQGGWEFNNEQFF
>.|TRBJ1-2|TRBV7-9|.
TGTGCCAGCAGCTTAGCAGGGGGCTATGGCTACACCTTC
CASSLAGGYGYTF
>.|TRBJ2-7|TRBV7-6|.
TGTGCCAGCAGCGAGGGGACCTCCTACGAGCAGTACTTC
CASSEGTSYEQYF
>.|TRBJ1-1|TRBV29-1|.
TGCAGCGTAACAGTTCCCGAAGCTTTCTTT
CSVTVPEAFF
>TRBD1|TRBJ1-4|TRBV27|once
TGTGCCAGCAGTTCCCGCCCCCCCCGGGGACAGGGCCAGGAAAAACTGTTTTTT
CASSSRPPRGQGQEKLFF
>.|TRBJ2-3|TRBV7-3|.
TGTGCCAGCAGCTTTGCAGGAGATACGCAGTATTTT
CASSFAGDTQYF
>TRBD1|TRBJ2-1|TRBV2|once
TGTGCCAGCAGTCTCCGACAGGGTCAAGTAGTTGAGCAGTTCTTC
CASSLRQGQVVEQFF
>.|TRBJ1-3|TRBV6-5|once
TGTGCCAGCAGTTACTCGAGGGGGTCCGGAAACACCATATATTTT
CASSYSRGSGNTIYF
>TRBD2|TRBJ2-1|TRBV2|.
TGTGCCAGCAGTGAGGGACTAGCGGGCCACAATGAGCAGTTCTTC
CASSEGLAGHNEQFF
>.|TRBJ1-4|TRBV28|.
TGTGCCAGCAGTTTTCGGGCCAATGAAAAACTGTTTTTT
CASSFRANEKLFF
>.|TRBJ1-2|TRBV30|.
TGTGCCTGGAGCCTGCCCGGCAGGGGAGGCTACACCTTC
CAWSLPGRGGYTF
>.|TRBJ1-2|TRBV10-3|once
TGTGCCATCAGTGAGTCGGGTAGCTATGGCTACACCTTC
CAISESGSYGYTF
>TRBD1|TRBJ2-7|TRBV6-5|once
TGTGCCAGCAGTTACGCAGGGGGCAGCCCCTACGAGCAGTACTTC
CASSYAGGSPYEQYF